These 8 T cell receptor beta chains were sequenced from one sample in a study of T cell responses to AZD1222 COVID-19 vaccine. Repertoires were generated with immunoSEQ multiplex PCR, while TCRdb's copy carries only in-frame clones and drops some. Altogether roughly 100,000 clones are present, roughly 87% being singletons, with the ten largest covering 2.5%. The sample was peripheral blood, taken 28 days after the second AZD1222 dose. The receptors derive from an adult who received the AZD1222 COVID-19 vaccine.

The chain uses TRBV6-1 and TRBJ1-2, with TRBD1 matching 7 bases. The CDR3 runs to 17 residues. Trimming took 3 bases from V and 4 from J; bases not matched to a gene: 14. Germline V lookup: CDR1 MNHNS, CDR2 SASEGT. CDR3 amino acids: CASSEIQDDRESYGYTF. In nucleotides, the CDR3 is TGTGCCAGCAGTGAGATCCAAGACGACAGGGAATCCTATGGCTACACCTTC.

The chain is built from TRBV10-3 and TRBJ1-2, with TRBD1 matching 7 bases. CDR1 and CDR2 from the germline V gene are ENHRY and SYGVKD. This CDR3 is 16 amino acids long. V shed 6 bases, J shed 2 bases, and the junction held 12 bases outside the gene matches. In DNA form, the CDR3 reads TGTGCCATCAGCGAACCCGATAGGGACAGAAACTATGGCTACACCTTC. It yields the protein CAISEPDRDRNYGYTF.

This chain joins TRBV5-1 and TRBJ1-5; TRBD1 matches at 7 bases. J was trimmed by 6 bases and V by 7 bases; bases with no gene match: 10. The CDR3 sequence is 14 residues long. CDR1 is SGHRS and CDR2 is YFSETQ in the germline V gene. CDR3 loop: CASSEGAVGQPQHF. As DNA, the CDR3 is TGCGCCAGCTCGGAGGGGGCTGTGGGTCAGCCCCAGCATTTT.

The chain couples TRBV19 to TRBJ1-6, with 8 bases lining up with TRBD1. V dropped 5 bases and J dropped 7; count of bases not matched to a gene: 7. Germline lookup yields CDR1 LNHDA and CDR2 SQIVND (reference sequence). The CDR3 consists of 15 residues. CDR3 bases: TGTGCCAGTAGTGCCGGACAGGGTCGGAATTCACCCCTCCACTTT. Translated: CASSAGQGRNSPLHF.

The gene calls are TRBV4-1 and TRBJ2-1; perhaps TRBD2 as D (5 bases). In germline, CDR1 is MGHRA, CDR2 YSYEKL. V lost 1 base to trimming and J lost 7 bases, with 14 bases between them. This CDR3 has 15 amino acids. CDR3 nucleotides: TGCGCCAGCAGCCAAGGGGTTTCTAGCCTGAATGAGCAGTTCTTC. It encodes CASSQGVSSLNEQFF.

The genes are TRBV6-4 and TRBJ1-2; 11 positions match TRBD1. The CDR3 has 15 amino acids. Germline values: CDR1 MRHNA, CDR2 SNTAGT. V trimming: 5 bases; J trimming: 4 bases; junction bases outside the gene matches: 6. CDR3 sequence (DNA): TGTGCCAGCAGTACCGGGACAGGGGGTTTCTATGGCTACACCTTC. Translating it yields CASSTGTGGFYGYTF.

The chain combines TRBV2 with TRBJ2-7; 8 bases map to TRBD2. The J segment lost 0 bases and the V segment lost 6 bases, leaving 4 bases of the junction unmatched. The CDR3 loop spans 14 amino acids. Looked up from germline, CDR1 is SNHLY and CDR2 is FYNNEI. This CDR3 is CASRSSGTSYEQYF. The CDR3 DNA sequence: TGTGCCAGCAGAAGTAGCGGGACCTCCTACGAGCAGTACTTC.

In DNA form, the CDR3 reads TGTGCCATAGGGACAGGGAGCTATGGCTACACCTTC. Its translation: CAIGTGSYGYTF. The rearrangement joins TRBV10-3 to TRBJ1-2; 9 positions match TRBD1. Per the germline V gene, CDR1 is ENHRY and CDR2 is SYGVKD. This CDR3 region has 12 residues. V dropped 9 bases and J dropped 4; count of bases not matched to a gene: 3.